This T cell receptor beta chain was profiled in a study of T cells expressing NK-cell markers. Across the whole study: Sequencing of TCR beta repertoires drew on sorted CD3+CD56+NKG2C+, CD3+CD56+NKG2C- and CD3+CD56-NKG2C+ T cells. Within the sequenced cohort of eight donors, seven exhibited HCMV seropositivity and one was seronegative.

As to this clonotype: Its antigen is undetermined.

Study-level points and caveats: Dominant NKG2C+ clonotypes were found to form roughly 1.0-7.0% of CD8+ T cells in six donors.

Scientists made TCR beta cDNA using 5'RACE template switching with UMIs. TCRdb re-called the 5' RACE reads, yielding one record per CDR3 amino acid sequence without DNA. This specimen shows approximately 380,000 distinct CDR3 sequences; the ten leading clones hold roughly 5.2%. The TCR sequence derives from a man between 18 and 69 years old in good health. The sample taken for sequencing was blood T cells: a sorted CD56 or NKG2C T cell subset, CD4+ or CD8+ T cells, or bulk PBMC T cells (not recorded which).

CDR3 protein: CSAVGGTGTSSGANVLTF. The chain has TRBV20-1 and TRBJ2-6; TCRdb gives TRBD1 as the D gene, but with no DNA this cannot be confirmed. CDR3 length: 18 residues. Germline CDR1 DFQATT, CDR2 SNEGSKA (reference sequence).